This TCR beta chain was documented in a study of Ad26.COV2.S vaccination and SARS-CoV-2 variants. At the level of the study: The study gave Ad26.COV2.S intramuscularly, once or twice 56 days apart.

Clones were sequenced by immunoSEQ multiplex PCR, and TCRdb holds only the in-frame ones, with some missing. The repertoire holds roughly 420,000 clones, with roughly 90% as singletons. General observations from the study: Substantial response breadth was reportedly seen for spike-specific CD8+ and CD4+ T cells after vaccination. Greater spike-specific TCR breadth was seen in vaccine recipients than in placebo recipients.

Note on this clone: The antigen remains undetermined.

The treatment denotes: some 20 received Ad26.COV2.S at low or high dose, single or two shots; 5 received placebo; per-sample allocation not given. Specimens were obtained on day 63 following the first vaccine or placebo injection. The trim removed 6 bases at V and 8 bases at J, leaving 8 bases unmatched. The germline V gene has CDR1 MNHNY and CDR2 SVGAGI (reference sequence). The CDR3 sequence is 14 residues long. The clonotype was recovered from a person aged 18-60 years who received the Ad26.COV2.S COVID-19 vaccine or a placebo. Here the sequenced sample was peripheral blood, taken in a trial of Ad26.COV2.S vaccine versus placebo. The chain uses TRBV6-6 and TRBJ1-4, with TRBD1 matching over 8 bases. The chain's CDR3 is CASSKDRAREKLFF. Written as DNA, the CDR3 is TGTGCCAGCAGCAAGGACAGGGCTAGAGAAAAACTGTTTTTT.